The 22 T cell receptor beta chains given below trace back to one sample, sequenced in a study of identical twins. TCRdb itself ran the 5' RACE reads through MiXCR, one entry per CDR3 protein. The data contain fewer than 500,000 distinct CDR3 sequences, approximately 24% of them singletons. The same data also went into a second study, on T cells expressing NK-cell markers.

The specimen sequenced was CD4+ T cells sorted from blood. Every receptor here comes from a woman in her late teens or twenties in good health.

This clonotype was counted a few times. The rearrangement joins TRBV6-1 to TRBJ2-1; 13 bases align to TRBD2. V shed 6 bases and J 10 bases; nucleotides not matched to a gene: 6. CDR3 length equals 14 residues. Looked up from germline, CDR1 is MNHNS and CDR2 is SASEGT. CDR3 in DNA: TGTGCCAGCAGCGGACTAGCGGGAGCGGCGGAGCAGTTCTTC. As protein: CASSGLAGAAEQFF.

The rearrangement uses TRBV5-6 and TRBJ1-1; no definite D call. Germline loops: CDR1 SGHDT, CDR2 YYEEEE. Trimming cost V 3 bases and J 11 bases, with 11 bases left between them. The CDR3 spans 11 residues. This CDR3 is CASSSRGYAFF. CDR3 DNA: TGTGCCAGCAGCTCCCGGGGATACGCTTTCTTT.

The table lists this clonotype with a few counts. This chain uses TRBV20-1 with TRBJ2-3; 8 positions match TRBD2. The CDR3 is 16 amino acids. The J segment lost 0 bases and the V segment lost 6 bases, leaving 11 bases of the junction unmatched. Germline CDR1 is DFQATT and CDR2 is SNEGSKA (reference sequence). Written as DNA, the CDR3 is TGCAGTGCACGGAGACAGAGCGGGGGAAGCACAGATACGCAGTATTTT. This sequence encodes CSARRQSGGSTDTQYF.

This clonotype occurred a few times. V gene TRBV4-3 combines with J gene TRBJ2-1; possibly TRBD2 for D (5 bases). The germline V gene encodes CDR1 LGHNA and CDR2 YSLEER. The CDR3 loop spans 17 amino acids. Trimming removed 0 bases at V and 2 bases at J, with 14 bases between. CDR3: CASSQDLRTWAYNEQFF. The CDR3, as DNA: TGCGCCAGCAGCCAAGATTTGAGGACTTGGGCCTACAATGAGCAGTTCTTC.

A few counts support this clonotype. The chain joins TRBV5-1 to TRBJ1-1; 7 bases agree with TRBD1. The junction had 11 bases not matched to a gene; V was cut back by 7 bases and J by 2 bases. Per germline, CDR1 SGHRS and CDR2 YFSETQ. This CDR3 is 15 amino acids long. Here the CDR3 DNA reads TGCGCCAGCGGGTCCCGGGACAGCGTCAACACTGAAGCTTTCTTT. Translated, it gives CASGSRDSVNTEAFF.

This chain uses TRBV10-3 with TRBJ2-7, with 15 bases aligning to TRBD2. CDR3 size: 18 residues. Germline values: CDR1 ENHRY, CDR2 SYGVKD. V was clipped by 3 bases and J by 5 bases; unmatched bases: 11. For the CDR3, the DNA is TGTGCCATCAGTGATTGGACTAGCGGGGGGGCTGGGACTAACGAGCAGTACTTC. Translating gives CAISDWTSGGAGTNEQYF.

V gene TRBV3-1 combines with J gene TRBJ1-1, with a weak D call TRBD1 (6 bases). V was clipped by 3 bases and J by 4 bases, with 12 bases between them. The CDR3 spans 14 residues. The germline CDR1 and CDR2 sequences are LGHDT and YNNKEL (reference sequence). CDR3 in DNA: TGTGCCAGCAGCCATGGGGGCAGGGCCACTGAAGCTTTCTTT. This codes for CASSHGGRATEAFF. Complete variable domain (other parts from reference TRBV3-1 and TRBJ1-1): DTAVSQTPKYLVTQMGNDKSIKCEQNLGHDTMYWYKQDSKKFLKIMFSYNNKELIINETVPNRFSPKSPDKAHLNLHINSLELGDSAVYFCASSHGGRATEAFFGQGTRLTVV.

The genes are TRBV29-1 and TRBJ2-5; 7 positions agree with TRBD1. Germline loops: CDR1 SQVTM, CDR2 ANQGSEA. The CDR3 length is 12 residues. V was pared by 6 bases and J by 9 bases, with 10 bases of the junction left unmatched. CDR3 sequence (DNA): TGCAGCGTAAAAGGGGGCGAAGGGGCCCAGTACTTC. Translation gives CSVKGGEGAQYF.

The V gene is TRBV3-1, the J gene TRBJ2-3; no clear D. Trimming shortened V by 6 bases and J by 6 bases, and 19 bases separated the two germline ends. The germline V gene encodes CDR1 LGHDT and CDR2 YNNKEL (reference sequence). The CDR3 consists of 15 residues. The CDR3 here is CASRPGGVPTDTQYF. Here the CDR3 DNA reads TGTGCCAGCAGACCCGGTGGGGTCCCGACGGATACGCAGTATTTT.

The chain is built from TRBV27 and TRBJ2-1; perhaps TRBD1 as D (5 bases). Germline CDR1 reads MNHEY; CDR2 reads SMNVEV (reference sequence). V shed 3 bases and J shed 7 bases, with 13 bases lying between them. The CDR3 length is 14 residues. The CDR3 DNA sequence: TGTGCCAGCAGTTTTGGGCAGGGCAAGAATGAGCAGTTCTTC. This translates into CASSFGQGKNEQFF.

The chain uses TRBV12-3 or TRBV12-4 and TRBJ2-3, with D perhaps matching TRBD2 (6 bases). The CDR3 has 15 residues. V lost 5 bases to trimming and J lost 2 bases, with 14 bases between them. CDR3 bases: TGTGCCAGCAGTGCGGGGACTGCCTACACAGATACGCAGTATTTT. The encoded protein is CASSAGTAYTDTQYF.

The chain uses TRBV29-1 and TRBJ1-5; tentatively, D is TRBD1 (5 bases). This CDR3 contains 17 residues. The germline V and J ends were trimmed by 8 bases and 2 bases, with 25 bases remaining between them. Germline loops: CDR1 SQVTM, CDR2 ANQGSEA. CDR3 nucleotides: TGCAGCCCCCCCCGGGACCAATTACCGGGGGGCAATCAGCCCCAGCATTTT. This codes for CSPPRDQLPGGNQPQHF. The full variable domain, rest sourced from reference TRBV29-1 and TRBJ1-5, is SAVISQKPSRDICQRGTSLTIQCQVDSQVTMMFWYRQQPGQSLTLIATANQGSEATYESGFVIDKFPISRPNLTFSTLTVSNMSPEDSSIYLCSPPRDQLPGGNQPQHFGDGTRLSIL.

CDR3: CASSSPGQGGTEAFF. Here the CDR3 DNA reads TGTGCCAGCAGTTCCCCGGGACAGGGTGGTACTGAAGCTTTCTTT. The chain carries TRBV6-2 or TRBV6-3 and TRBJ1-1; TRBD1 matches 9 bases. The CDR3 covers 15 residues. Germline CDR1 is MNHEY and CDR2 is SVGEGT. Germline trimming cut 4 bases from V and 5 bases from J; bases unmatched to any gene: 8.

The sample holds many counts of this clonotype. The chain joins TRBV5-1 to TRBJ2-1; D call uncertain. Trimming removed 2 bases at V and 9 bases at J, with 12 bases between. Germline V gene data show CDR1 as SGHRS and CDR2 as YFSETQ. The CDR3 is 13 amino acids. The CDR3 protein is CASSLVTRGEQFF. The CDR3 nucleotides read TGCGCCAGCAGCTTAGTGACCCGCGGTGAGCAGTTCTTC.

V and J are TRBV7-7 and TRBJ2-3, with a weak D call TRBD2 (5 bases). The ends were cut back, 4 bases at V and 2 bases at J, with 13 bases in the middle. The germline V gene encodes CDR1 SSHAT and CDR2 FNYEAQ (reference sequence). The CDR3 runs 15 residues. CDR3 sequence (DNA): TGTGCCAGCAGCTCCGGCGGGCCTCACACAGATACGCAGTATTTT. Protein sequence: CASSSGGPHTDTQYF.

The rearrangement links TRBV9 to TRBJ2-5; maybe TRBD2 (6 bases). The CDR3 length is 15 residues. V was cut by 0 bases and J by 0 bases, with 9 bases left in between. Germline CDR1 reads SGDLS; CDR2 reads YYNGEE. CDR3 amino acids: CASSVAGGYQETQYF. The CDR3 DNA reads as TGTGCCAGCAGCGTAGCTGGGGGGTACCAAGAGACCCAGTACTTC. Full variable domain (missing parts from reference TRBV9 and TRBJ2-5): DSGVTQTPKHLITATGQRVTLRCSPRSGDLSVYWYQQSLDQGLQFLIQYYNGEERAKGNILERFSAQQFPDLHSELNLSSLELGDSALYFCASSVAGGYQETQYFGPGTRLLVL.

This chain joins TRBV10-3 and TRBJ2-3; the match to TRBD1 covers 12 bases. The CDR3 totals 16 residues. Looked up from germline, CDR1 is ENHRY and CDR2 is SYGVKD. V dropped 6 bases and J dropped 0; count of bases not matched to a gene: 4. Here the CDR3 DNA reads TGTGCCATCAGGGGACAGGGGGCGTCGAGCACAGATACGCAGTATTTT. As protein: CAIRGQGASSTDTQYF.

CDR3 DNA: TGTGCCACCGGAGCGGGAGGGGCGGGGAACACTGAAGCTTTCTTT. Its protein product is CATGAGGAGNTEAFF. The chain combines TRBV15 with TRBJ1-1; D is perhaps TRBD1 (5 bases). The germline V and J ends were trimmed by 8 bases and 1 base, with 17 bases remaining between them. The CDR3 is 15 residues long. CDR1 is LNHNV and CDR2 is YYDKDF in the germline V gene (reference sequence).

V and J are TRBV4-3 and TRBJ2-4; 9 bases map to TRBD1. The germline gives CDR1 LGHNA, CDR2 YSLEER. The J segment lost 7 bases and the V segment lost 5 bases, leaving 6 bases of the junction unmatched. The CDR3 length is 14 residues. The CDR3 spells CASSSGTGMNIQYF. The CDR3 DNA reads TGCGCCAGCAGCTCCGGGACAGGGATGAACATTCAGTACTTC.

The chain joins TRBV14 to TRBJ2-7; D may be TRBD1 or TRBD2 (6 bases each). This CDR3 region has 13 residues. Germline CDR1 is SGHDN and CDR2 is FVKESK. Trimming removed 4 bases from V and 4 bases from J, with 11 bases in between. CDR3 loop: CASSPQGRYEQYF. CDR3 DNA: TGTGCCAGCAGCCCCCAGGGGAGGTACGAGCAGTACTTC.

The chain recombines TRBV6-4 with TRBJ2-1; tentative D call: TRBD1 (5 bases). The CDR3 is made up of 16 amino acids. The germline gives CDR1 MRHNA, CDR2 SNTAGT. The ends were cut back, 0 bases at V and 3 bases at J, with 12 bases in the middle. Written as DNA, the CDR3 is TGTGCCAGCAGTGACTCTCCGGCAGGGAACTACAATGAGCAGTTCTTC. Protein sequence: CASSDSPAGNYNEQFF.

The CDR3 protein is CASSLRTDFPYYGYTF. DNA for the CDR3: TGTGCCAGCAGCCTCCGGACGGACTTCCCCTACTATGGCTACACCTTC. The chain is built from TRBV6-2 or TRBV6-3 and TRBJ1-2; D gene uncertain. The V end lost 6 bases, the J end lost 3 bases, and 20 bases lay between the germline ends. The CDR3 consists of 16 residues. Looked up from germline, CDR1 is MNHEY and CDR2 is SVGEGT.